The TCR beta chain under discussion was sequenced for a study of blood T cell repertoires in COVID-19. Only in-frame clones appear in the TCRdb table, and some are missing; sequencing was by immunoSEQ multiplex PCR. The sample shows about 220,000 clones, 75% to 85% of them seen only once. The CDR3 has 17 amino acids. The germline CDR1 and CDR2 sequences are SGHTA and FQGNSA. The ends lost 5 bases at V and 5 bases at J; junction bases unmatched: 6. This receptor was obtained from a man aged 50 to 60 with active or convalescent COVID-19. The specimen sequenced was peripheral blood. This chain joins TRBV7-2 and TRBJ2-2; TRBD2 matches 15 bases. The CDR3: CASSRGLAGGGTGELFF. As DNA, the CDR3 is TGTGCCAGCAGCCGGGGACTAGCGGGAGGAGGGACCGGGGAGCTGTTTTTT.